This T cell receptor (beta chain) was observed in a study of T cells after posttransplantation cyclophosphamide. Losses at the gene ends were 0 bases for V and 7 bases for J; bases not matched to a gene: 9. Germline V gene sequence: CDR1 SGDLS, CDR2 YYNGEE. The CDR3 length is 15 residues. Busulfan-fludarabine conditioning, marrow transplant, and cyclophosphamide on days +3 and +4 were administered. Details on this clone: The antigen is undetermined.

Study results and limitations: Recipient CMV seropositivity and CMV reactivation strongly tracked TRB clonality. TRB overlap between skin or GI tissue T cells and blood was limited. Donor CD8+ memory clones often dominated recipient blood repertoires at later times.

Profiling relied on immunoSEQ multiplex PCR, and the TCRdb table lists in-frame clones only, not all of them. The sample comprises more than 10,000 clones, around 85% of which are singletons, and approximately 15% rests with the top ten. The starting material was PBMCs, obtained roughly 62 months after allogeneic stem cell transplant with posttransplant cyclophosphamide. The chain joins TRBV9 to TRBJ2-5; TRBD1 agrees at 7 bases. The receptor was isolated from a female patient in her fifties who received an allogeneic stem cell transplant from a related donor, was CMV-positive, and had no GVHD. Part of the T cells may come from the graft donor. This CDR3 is CASSVGQGHIGTQYF. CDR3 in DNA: TGTGCCAGCAGCGTAGGACAGGGACACATAGGGACCCAGTACTTC.